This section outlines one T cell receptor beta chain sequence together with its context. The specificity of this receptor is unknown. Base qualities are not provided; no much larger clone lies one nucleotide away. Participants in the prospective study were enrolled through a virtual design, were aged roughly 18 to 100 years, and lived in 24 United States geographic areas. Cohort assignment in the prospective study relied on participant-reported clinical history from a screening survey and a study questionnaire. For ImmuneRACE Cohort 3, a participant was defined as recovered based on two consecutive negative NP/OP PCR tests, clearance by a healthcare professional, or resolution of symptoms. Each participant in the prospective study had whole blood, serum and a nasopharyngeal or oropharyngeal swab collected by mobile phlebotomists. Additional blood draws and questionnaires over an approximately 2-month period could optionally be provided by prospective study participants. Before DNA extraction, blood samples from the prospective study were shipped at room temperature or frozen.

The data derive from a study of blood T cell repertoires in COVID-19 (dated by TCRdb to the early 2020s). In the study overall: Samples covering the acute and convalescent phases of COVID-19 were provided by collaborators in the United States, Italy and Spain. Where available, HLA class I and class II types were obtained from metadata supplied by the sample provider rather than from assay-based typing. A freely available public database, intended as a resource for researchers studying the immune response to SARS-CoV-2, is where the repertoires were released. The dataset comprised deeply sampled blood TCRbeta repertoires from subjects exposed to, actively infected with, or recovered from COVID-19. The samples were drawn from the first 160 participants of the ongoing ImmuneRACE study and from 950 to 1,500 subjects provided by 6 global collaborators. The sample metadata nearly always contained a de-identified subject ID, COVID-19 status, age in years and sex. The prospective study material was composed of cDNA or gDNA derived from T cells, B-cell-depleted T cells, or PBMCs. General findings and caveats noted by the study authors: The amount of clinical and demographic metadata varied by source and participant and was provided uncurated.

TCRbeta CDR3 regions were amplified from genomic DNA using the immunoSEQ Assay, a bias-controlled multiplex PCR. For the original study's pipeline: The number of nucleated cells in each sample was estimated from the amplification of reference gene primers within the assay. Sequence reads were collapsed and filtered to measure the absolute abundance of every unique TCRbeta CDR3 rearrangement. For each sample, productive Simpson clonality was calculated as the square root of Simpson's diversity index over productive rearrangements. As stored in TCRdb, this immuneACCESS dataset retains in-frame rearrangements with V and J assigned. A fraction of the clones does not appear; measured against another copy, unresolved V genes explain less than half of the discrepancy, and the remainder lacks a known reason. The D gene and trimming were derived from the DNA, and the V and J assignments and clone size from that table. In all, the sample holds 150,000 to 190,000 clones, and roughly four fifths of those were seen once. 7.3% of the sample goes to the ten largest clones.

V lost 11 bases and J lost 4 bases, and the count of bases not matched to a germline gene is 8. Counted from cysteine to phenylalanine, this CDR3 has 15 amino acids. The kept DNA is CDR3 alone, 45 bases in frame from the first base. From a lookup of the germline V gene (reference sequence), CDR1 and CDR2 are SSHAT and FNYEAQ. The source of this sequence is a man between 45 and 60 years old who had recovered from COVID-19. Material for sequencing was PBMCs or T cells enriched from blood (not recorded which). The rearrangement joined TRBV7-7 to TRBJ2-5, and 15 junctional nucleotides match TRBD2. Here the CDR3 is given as CARGLAGGLRETQYF. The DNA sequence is TGTGCCCGGGGACTAGCGGGGGGCCTCCGAGAGACCCAGTACTTC. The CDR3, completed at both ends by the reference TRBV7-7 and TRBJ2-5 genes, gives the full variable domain GAGVSQSPRYKVTKRGQDVTLRCDPISSHATLYWYQQALGQGPEFLTYFNYEAQPDKSGLPSDRFSAERPEGSISTLTIQRTEQRDSAMYRCARGLAGGLRETQYFGPGTRLLVL.